Sequencing of this T cell receptor (beta chain) was carried out in a study of blood T cells in healthy people across ages. Sample-barcoded 5' priming and a J-beta primer mix drove a second PCR of roughly 6 to 12 cycles. TCRdb redid the calling of the 5' RACE reads with MiXCR, one entry per CDR3 protein. The table includes more than 750,000 distinct CDR3 sequences, 25% to 35% detected once. For this clonotype: The antigen remains undetermined. This may stem from a read error, because a much larger clone lies one nucleotide away.

General study points: The fall in TCR beta diversity per million T cells was roughly linear with age. Relative to aged donors, long-lived donors carried more naive CD4+ cells and displayed higher diversity.

This CDR3 is 15 amino acids long. Germline CDR1 reads LGHNA; CDR2 reads YNFKEQ. In addition, the sample was reused for a study of T cells of mothers and their children.

The sample was blood. The sequence was obtained from a woman between 35 and 50 years old in good health. V and J are TRBV4-2 and TRBJ1-2; the D is unclear. This CDR3 is CASSPESGWYYGYAF. The CDR3, as DNA: TGTGCCAGCAGCCCCGAGAGTGGGTGGTACTATGGCTACGCCTTC.